This is a list of T cell receptor beta chains from one sample in a study of cytomegalovirus exposure and HLA in healthy donors. This table comes from immunoSEQ multiplex PCR, and its TCRdb copy is limited to in-frame clones, with some not included. Of approximately 64,000 clones listed, more than 85% are singletons. The sequenced sample was PBMCs. These receptors all come from a woman between 18 and 29 years old in good health and CMV-seronegative. Each CDR3 is given with its conserved first and last residue. A D gene is named only where the DNA matches it firmly. Rows may omit the clone size; those that give it use once, few, many or a size class.

TRBV4-2	TRBJ1-2	TRBD1	NA	TGTGCCAGCAGCCAGGGTGTTCTTCCCGACAGGGTATGGCTTGGCTACACCTTC	CASSQGVLPDRVWLGYTF
TRBV15	TRBJ1-1	NA	NA	TGTGCCACCAGCAGAGATCGGGCTGAAGCTTTCTTT	CATSRDRAEAFF
TRBV6-1	TRBJ2-3	NA	NA	TGTGCCAGCCTCGGGGTGCGGGTTGCCCCTACGCAGTATTTT	CASLGVRVAPTQYF
TRBV5-1	TRBJ2-5	NA	NA	TGCGCCAGCAGCTTCCAGGCACAGCCCCAAGAGACCCAGTACTTC	CASSFQAQPQETQYF
TRBV19	TRBJ2-1	TRBD1	NA	TGTGCCAGTAGTATCCTGGGACAGGGAGTAAGTGGCGAGCAGTTCTTC	CASSILGQGVSGEQFF
TRBV6-5	TRBJ1-2	NA	NA	TGTGCCAGCAGTTACGGGCCTACTAACTATGGCTACACCTTC	CASSYGPTNYGYTF
TRBV27	TRBJ2-1	NA	NA	TGTGCCAGCAGTTTAGTAGCGTACTCCTACAATGAGCAGTTCTTC	CASSLVAYSYNEQFF
TRBV19	TRBJ2-1	TRBD2	NA	TGTGCCAGTAGTATGGATAGGTCGGGACTAGCGGGGGGAACTAATTCTTACAATGAGCAGTTCTTC	CASSMDRSGLAGGTNSYNEQFF
TRBV27	TRBJ2-3	NA	NA	TGTGCCAGCAGTTTTAATGCGCCCACAGATACGCAGTATTTT	CASSFNAPTDTQYF
TRBV2	TRBJ2-3	NA	NA	TGTGCCAGCAGTGACAGCAGGGGTCGGTGGGATACGCAGTATTTT	CASSDSRGRWDTQYF
TRBV30	TRBJ1-1	NA	NA	TGTGCCTGGAGTGTACTCGGGTTGCCAGACAACACTGAAGCTTTCTTT	CAWSVLGLPDNTEAFF
TRBV7-9	TRBJ2-2	TRBD1	NA	TGTGCCAGCGGACCCGGGACAGGGCTTTCCGGGGAGCTGTTTTTT	CASGPGTGLSGELFF
TRBV25-1	TRBJ1-1	NA	once	TGTGCCAGCAGTGAATATCCAGGGAAGAACACTGAAGCTTTCTTT	CASSEYPGKNTEAFF
TRBV6-5	TRBJ1-4	NA	NA	TGTGCCAGCAGTTACTCGAACGGACTGGGAAATGAAAAACTGTTTTTT	CASSYSNGLGNEKLFF
TRBV5-1	TRBJ2-5	NA	NA	TGCGCCAGCAGCTTGTCCCTATCTAGTGAGACCCAGTACTTC	CASSLSLSSETQYF
TRBV9	TRBJ2-3	NA	NA	TGTGCCAGCAGCGAGGGGGGTTTAGCAGGGGGAATCACAGATACGCAGTATTTT	CASSEGGLAGGITDTQYF
TRBV7-2	TRBJ1-2	NA	NA	TGTGCCAGCAGCTTTGGGCTGGGTAACGGTGGCTACACCTTC	CASSFGLGNGGYTF
TRBV2	TRBJ2-5	TRBD2	NA	TGTGCCAGCACTACTAGCGCGGAGACCCAGTACTTC	CASTTSAETQYF
TRBV19	TRBJ2-3	TRBD2	NA	TGTGCCAGTAGTTGGTCTAGCGGGAGCGCAGATACGCAGTATTTT	CASSWSSGSADTQYF
TRBV5-6	TRBJ2-5	NA	NA	TGTGCCAGCAGCTTCTCCAGGCAAGAGACCCAGTACTTC	CASSFSRQETQYF
TRBV5-6	TRBJ2-3	NA	NA	TGTGCCAGCAGCTTACGCTTCGACGGGAGCACAGATACGCAGTATTTT	CASSLRFDGSTDTQYF
TRBV5-6	TRBJ1-6	NA	NA	TGTGCCAGCAGCTATGCGGGTCCGGGGTCACCCCTCCACTTT	CASSYAGPGSPLHF
TRBV18	TRBJ2-1	TRBD2	NA	TGTGCCAGCTCACCAGGGAGGGGTGAGCAGTTCTTC	CASSPGRGEQFF
TRBV19	TRBJ1-2	NA	NA	TGTGCCAGTGTAAGTGAGCACTATGGCTACACCTTC	CASVSEHYGYTF
TRBV10-2	TRBJ2-5	TRBD2	NA	TGCGCCAGCAGTGCACTAGCGGGAGTCTATGTAGAGACCCAGTACTTC	CASSALAGVYVETQYF
TRBV7-6	TRBJ1-5	NA	NA	TGTGCCAGCAGCTTAAGTCCAGGTAGCAATCAGCCCCAGCATTTT	CASSLSPGSNQPQHF
TRBV19	TRBJ2-7	TRBD1	few	TGTGCCAGTAGTATAGCGGGACAGGGCTCCTACGAGCAGTACTTC	CASSIAGQGSYEQYF
TRBV28	TRBJ1-6	TRBD1	once	TGTGCCAGCAGTCTTCGACAGGGGGGTTCACCCCTCCACTTT	CASSLRQGGSPLHF
TRBV9	TRBJ2-2	TRBD1	NA	TGTGCCAGCAGCGTCTCGGCAGGGGGAAACACCGGGGAGCTGTTTTTT	CASSVSAGGNTGELFF
TRBV7-2	TRBJ1-4	NA	NA	TGTGCCAGCCGATTAGGCCCAGGAGGACCTAATGAAAAACTGTTTTTT	CASRLGPGGPNEKLFF
TRBV7-8	TRBJ2-1	TRBD1	NA	TGTGCCAGCAGCCTAATAAGGACAGGGGTTAGGAATGAGCAGTTCTTC	CASSLIRTGVRNEQFF
TRBV7-9	TRBJ2-5	TRBD1	NA	TGTGCCAGCAGTCGCGGGACAGGGGTGGAGACCCAGTACTTC	CASSRGTGVETQYF
TRBV10-2	TRBJ2-1	TRBD2	NA	TGCGCCAGCAGTGAGCAGCGGGAGGCTTCCAATGAGCAGTTCTTC	CASSEQREASNEQFF
TRBV7-9	TRBJ2-1	NA	NA	TGTGCCAGCACCCCCCCGAGGAACTCCTCCTACAATGAGCAGTTCTTC	CASTPPRNSSYNEQFF
TRBV28	TRBJ2-7	TRBD1	NA	TGTGCCAGCAGGACAGGGGGAGGAGGGGAGCAGTACTTC	CASRTGGGGEQYF
TRBV2	TRBJ2-7	NA	NA	TGTGCCAGCAGTGACCAGGGTGTAGCCTACGAGCAGTACTTC	CASSDQGVAYEQYF